This T cell receptor beta chain comes out of a study of PD-1 blockade in classical Hodgkin lymphoma. The wider study: The patients were dosed with nivolumab 3 mg/kg, infused intravenously every 2 weeks.

Study findings and constraints: When set against healthy donors, newly diagnosed patients were reported to show lower baseline TCR diversity. In CD4+ cells, TCR diversity went up significantly by C4D1, but in CD8+ cells it did not. Those achieving complete response showed baseline diversity like newly diagnosed patients.

Profiling relied on immunoSEQ multiplex PCR, and the TCRdb table lists in-frame clones only, not all of them. The sample lists under 100,000 clones; around 90% were seen once. Comment on this clone: The antigen remains unidentified.

Every one of the patients relapsed after autologous stem cell transplantation (brentuximab vedotin exposure was variable). The germline CDR1 and CDR2 sequences are LNHDA and SQIVND (reference sequence). CDR3 length equals 13 residues. V gave up 1 base and J gave up 1 base, with 5 bases separating them. The TCR originated in a human donor with classical Hodgkin lymphoma. Sequences were derived from peripheral blood mononuclear cells (PBMCs), sampled before the second cycle of nivolumab. V usage is TRBV19 and J usage is TRBJ2-7; no firm D call. CDR3 sequence: CASSIAESYEQYF. Here the CDR3 DNA reads TGTGCCAGTAGTATAGCCGAGTCCTACGAGCAGTACTTC. Based on the CDR3 plus reference TRBV19 and TRBJ2-7, the full variable domain is DGGITQSPKYLFRKEGQNVTLSCEQNLNHDAMYWYRQDPGQGLRLIYYSQIVNDFQKGDIAEGYSVSREKKESFPLTVTSAQKNPTAFYLCASSIAESYEQYFGPGTRLTVT.